The subject of this entry is one T cell receptor (beta chain). Its antigen is undetermined. CDR1 and CDR2 (germline): MNHEY, SVGAGI. This CDR3 spans 15 amino acids. The trim removed 5 bases at V and 0 bases at J, leaving 3 bases unmatched. The data are from a study of T cell clonotyping in hematopoietic cell transplantation. Sequencing used immunoSEQ multiplex PCR; TCRdb keeps in-frame clones, though not all of them. The sample holds about 41,000 clones, nearly 97% seen once. Findings and caveats of the study: At the given depth, recipient repertoires were over 95% de novo clonotypes.

The chain has TRBV6-5 and TRBJ2-2, with 7 bases identical to TRBD1. The specimen sequenced was peripheral blood mononuclear cells. This clonotype originated in a man aged 30-40 years in good health. Some clones in this sample may be carry-over from other donors' samples. The CDR3 DNA reads TGTGCCAGCAGTAAAGGACAGGCGAACACCGGGGAGCTGTTTTTT. This codes for CASSKGQANTGELFF.